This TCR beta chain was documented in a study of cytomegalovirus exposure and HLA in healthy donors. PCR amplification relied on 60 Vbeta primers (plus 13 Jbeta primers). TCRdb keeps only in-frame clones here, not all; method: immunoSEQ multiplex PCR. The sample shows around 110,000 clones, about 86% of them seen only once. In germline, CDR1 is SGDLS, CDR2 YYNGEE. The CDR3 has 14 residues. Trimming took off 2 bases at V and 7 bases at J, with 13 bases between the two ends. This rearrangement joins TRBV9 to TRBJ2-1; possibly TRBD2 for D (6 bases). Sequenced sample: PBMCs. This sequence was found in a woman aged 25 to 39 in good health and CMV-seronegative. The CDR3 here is CASSVSGSANEQFF. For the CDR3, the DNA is TGTGCCAGCAGCGTTTCCGGGAGCGCTAATGAGCAGTTCTTC.